This T cell receptor beta chain emerged from a study of cytomegalovirus exposure and HLA in healthy donors. PCR involved 60 Vbeta and 13 Jbeta primers. This table comes from immunoSEQ multiplex PCR, and its TCRdb copy is limited to in-frame clones, with some not included. The sample lists just over 150,000 clones; 70% to 90% were seen once. Study results and limitations: Roughly uniform depth of sequencing across donors was assumed in presence/absence analyses.

Germline values: CDR1 MNHEY, CDR2 SVGAGI. The V end was cut by 3 bases, the J end by 2 bases, with 7 bases between. The CDR3 is made up of 13 amino acids. Comments on this clone: What it recognizes is unknown.

Source material: PBMCs. This receptor was identified in a woman aged 18 to 35 in good health and CMV-seronegative. This chain uses TRBV6-5 with TRBJ1-2; D unclear. The CDR3, as DNA: TGTGCCAGCAGTTATAAGCCCAACTATGGCTACACCTTC. Protein: CASSYKPNYGYTF.